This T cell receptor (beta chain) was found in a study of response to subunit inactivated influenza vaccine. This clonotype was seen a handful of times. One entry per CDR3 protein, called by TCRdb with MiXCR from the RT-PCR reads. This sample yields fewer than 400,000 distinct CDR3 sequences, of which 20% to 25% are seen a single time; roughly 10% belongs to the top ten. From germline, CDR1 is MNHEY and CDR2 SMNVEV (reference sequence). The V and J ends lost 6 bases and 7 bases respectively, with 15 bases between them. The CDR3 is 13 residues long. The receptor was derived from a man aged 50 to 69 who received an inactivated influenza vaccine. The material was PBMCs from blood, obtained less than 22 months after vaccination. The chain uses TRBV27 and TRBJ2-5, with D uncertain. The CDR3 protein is CASRLIGEATQYF. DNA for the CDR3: TGTGCCAGCAGACTTATTGGCGAAGCGACCCAGTACTTC.